These T cell receptor beta chains were read from a single sample in a study of cytomegalovirus exposure and HLA in healthy donors. Libraries were prepared by immunoSEQ multiplex PCR; TCRdb keeps only in-frame clonotypes and omits some of them. The sample yields under 200,000 clones, 65% to 80% seen once. Sequencing input: PBMCs. The receptors originated from a man between 40 and 49 years old in good health and CMV-seronegative. CDR3s include the opening cysteine and the closing phenylalanine or tryptophan. A D gene is named only where the DNA matches it firmly. Clone size is not always given. Where it is, it says once, few, many or a class for expanded clones.

clone_size j_call d_call v_call cdr3_nt cdr3_aa
NA TRBJ1-2 NA TRBV4-3 TGCGCCAGCAGCCAAGCGACCCCAGGGTATGGCTACACCTTC CASSQATPGYGYTF
NA TRBJ1-5 NA TRBV7-9 TGTGCCAGCAGCCCTACTAGCAATCAGCCCCAGCATTTT CASSPTSNQPQHF
NA TRBJ2-2 NA TRBV10-3 TGTGCCATCACCCTGACAGGCACGGGCACCGGGGAGCTGTTTTTT CAITLTGTGTGELFF
NA TRBJ2-3 NA TRBV10-3 TGTGCCGTTCGAGGCTGGACAGCACCCACAGATACGCAGTATTTT CAVRGWTAPTDTQYF
NA TRBJ2-7 NA TRBV9 TGTGCCAGCAGCGGGGATCCGGGGAGAGACGAGCAGTACTTC CASSGDPGRDEQYF
NA TRBJ2-7 TRBD2 TRBV7-2 TGTGCCAGCAGCTTAGCGGGAGGGGATTACGAGCAGTACTTC CASSLAGGDYEQYF
NA TRBJ2-5 NA TRBV11-2 TGTGCCAGCAGCTTTCCAGGGGTAGAGACCCAGTACTTC CASSFPGVETQYF
NA TRBJ2-2 TRBD2 TRBV7-8 TGTGCCAGCAGCCAAGGAGTAGCGGGAGCGACCGGGGAGCTGTTTTTT CASSQGVAGATGELFF
NA TRBJ1-2 NA TRBV19 TGTGCCACCCGAGAATATGGCTACACCTTC CATREYGYTF
NA TRBJ2-3 TRBD1 TRBV7-8 TGTGCCAGCAGGGGGGGACAGGGAGGTACAGATACGCAGTATTTT CASRGGQGGTDTQYF
NA TRBJ2-1 TRBD1 TRBV4-2 TGTGCCAGCAGCCTCCAGGGACAGGGGAACAATGAGCAGTTCTTC CASSLQGQGNNEQFF
NA TRBJ2-1 NA TRBV5-6 TGTGCCAGCCACGGGACTGCCGCCTACAATGAGCAGTTCTTC CASHGTAAYNEQFF
few TRBJ2-3 TRBD2 TRBV2 TGTGCCAGCAGTCTAGCGGGTATCCAAGATACGCAGTATTTT CASSLAGIQDTQYF
NA TRBJ2-1 TRBD2 TRBV28 TGTGCCAGCAGTCCCCACCTGGTAGGACTAGCGCACAATGAGCAGTTCTTC CASSPHLVGLAHNEQFF
once TRBJ2-1 NA TRBV11-2 TGTGCCAGCACAGCGTCCTACAATGAGCAGTTCTTC CASTASYNEQFF
once TRBJ2-7 TRBD1 TRBV28 TGTGCCAGCAGTTCTCCGGGACAGGGGTCCTACGAGCAGTACTTC CASSSPGQGSYEQYF
NA TRBJ2-1 NA TRBV7-2 TGTGCCAGCAGCTTCTTACTAGACCTTGAGCAGTTCTTC CASSFLLDLEQFF
once TRBJ2-2 TRBD2 TRBV7-2 TGTGCCAGCAGCCCCCCCGGCGGGAGGGCTACCGGGGAGCTGTTTTTT CASSPPGGRATGELFF
NA TRBJ1-2 TRBD1 TRBV9 TGTGCCAGCAGCGATCGATCCACCAGGGGGGCTAACTATGGCTACACCTTC CASSDRSTRGANYGYTF
once TRBJ2-1 TRBD2 TRBV10-3 TGTGCCATCAGTGAGTCGAGGCGGGAGGGCTTTCAGTTCTTC CAISESRREGFQFF
NA TRBJ2-7 TRBD1 TRBV2 TGTGCCAGCATGGCAGGGGGCGTCGACGAGCAGTACTTC CASMAGGVDEQYF
NA TRBJ1-2 NA TRBV5-1 TGCGCCAGCAGCCCTCATCATCGGCGGTATGGCTACACCTTC CASSPHHRRYGYTF
NA TRBJ2-7 TRBD1 TRBV29-1 TGCAGCGTCCGAGGGACAGGGGGGAACTACGAGCAGTACTTC CSVRGTGGNYEQYF
NA TRBJ2-1 NA TRBV7-2 TGTGCCAGCAGCCTCCGTGAGCGGAGCTCCTACAATGAGCAGTTCTTC CASSLRERSSYNEQFF
NA TRBJ1-4 TRBD1 TRBV10-3 TGTGCCATCAGTGAGCCTCTTCCGACAGGGGGGGAAAAACTGTTTTTT CAISEPLPTGGEKLFF
NA TRBJ1-1 NA TRBV7-9 TGTGCCAGCAGCTTACCCAACATCCCCAAAGCTTTCTTT CASSLPNIPKAFF
NA TRBJ2-1 NA TRBV19 TGTGCCAGTAGTATGGGCTTGAGCTCCTACAATGAGCAGTTCTTC CASSMGLSSYNEQFF
NA TRBJ2-7 TRBD1 TRBV4-1 TGCGCCAGCAGCCAACCGATGAGGGGACAGGGCTACGAGCAGTACTTC CASSQPMRGQGYEQYF
NA TRBJ2-7 TRBD1 TRBV28 TGTGCCAGCAGTTTATTGGGACAGGGGATCCACGAGCAGTACTTC CASSLLGQGIHEQYF
NA TRBJ2-3 NA TRBV27 TGTGCCAGCAGCACCGGTAAGACAGATACGCAGTATTTT CASSTGKTDTQYF
NA TRBJ2-5 NA TRBV19 TGTGCCAGTAGTATAGAAGGGGCCCAGCGTCGGACCCAGTACTTC CASSIEGAQRRTQYF
NA TRBJ2-1 NA TRBV2 TGTGCCAGCTGGGGCAGACTAGATTTTACCGATGAGCAGTTCTTC CASWGRLDFTDEQFF
few TRBJ2-2 TRBD1 TRBV19 TGTGCCAGTAGTATGCAGGGGGCGAGGTCCACCGGGGAGCTGTTTTTT CASSMQGARSTGELFF
once TRBJ2-1 TRBD2 TRBV7-2 TGTGCCAGCAGCTTAATAGCGGGAGGAGACTACAATGAGCAGTTCTTC CASSLIAGGDYNEQFF
NA TRBJ2-7 NA TRBV19 TGTGCCAGTAGTATTAGTTGGCAGGCCTACGAGCAGTACTTC CASSISWQAYEQYF
NA TRBJ2-7 TRBD2 TRBV10-3 TGTGCCATCAGTGAGCCGCATCGCGGGAGTGGACACTTC CAISEPHRGSGHF
NA TRBJ2-5 NA TRBV7-2 TGTGCCAGCAGCTTGATGGGGAGCCAAGAGACCCAGTACTTC CASSLMGSQETQYF
NA TRBJ2-1 TRBD2 TRBV5-6 TGTGCCAGCAGCTACGTTTCCCTTAGCGGGAAGCCCTACAATGAGCAGTTCTTC CASSYVSLSGKPYNEQFF
NA TRBJ2-7 TRBD2 TRBV6-5 TGTGCCAGCAGTTACTCAAGCGGGAGTGGGTACGAGCAGTACTTC CASSYSSGSGYEQYF
NA TRBJ2-1 TRBD2 TRBV29-1 TGCAGCGTTTCCGGGTTTGGTAGCGGGAGGGCCGACGAGCAGTTCTTC CSVSGFGSGRADEQFF
NA TRBJ1-2 TRBD1 TRBV7-9 TGTGCCAGCAGCTTAAAGGGGGCGGATATGGGCTACACCTTC CASSLKGADMGYTF
NA TRBJ1-1 NA TRBV14 TGTGCCAGCAGCCCTAGATGGGTGAACACTGAAGCTTTCTTT CASSPRWVNTEAFF
NA TRBJ2-5 TRBD2 TRBV7-2 TGTGCCAGCATGCGGGAGGTGAGAGAGACCCAGTACTTC CASMREVRETQYF
NA TRBJ2-1 NA TRBV10-2 TGCGCCAGCAGTCCTTTGGGCAGATACAATGAGCAGTTCTTC CASSPLGRYNEQFF
NA TRBJ2-5 TRBD2 TRBV19 TGTGCCAGTAGTATAGATCTTACCGGGGGGCAAGAGACCCAGTACTTC CASSIDLTGGQETQYF
NA TRBJ2-7 TRBD2 TRBV6-1 TGTGCCAGCAGTGAGCGACTAGCGGGCTCCTACGAGCAGTACTTC CASSERLAGSYEQYF
NA TRBJ2-7 NA TRBV7-8 TGTGCCAGCAGCTTAGGACGACTAGTAAGCTCCTACGAGCAGTACTTC CASSLGRLVSSYEQYF
once TRBJ2-7 NA TRBV6-6 TGTGCCAGCACCCAGGAATGGTCCAACGAGCAGTACTTC CASTQEWSNEQYF
NA TRBJ2-1 TRBD2 TRBV7-2 TGTGCCAGCAGCCCTAGCGGGAGTACATACAATGAGCAGTTCTTC CASSPSGSTYNEQFF
NA TRBJ2-7 NA TRBV6-1 TGTGCCAGCAGTGGGGGGCTGGGTTTCTACGAGCAGTACTTC CASSGGLGFYEQYF
once TRBJ2-3 TRBD2 TRBV7-2 TGTGCCAGCAGCCCCCGGGCGGGGGGGGCCGGGGATACGCAGTATTTT CASSPRAGGAGDTQYF
NA TRBJ2-7 NA TRBV6-5 TGTGCCAGCAGCCCCTCCGGGGGCGAGCAGTACTTC CASSPSGGEQYF
few TRBJ2-1 TRBD2 TRBV5-1 TGCGCCAGCAGCCCTCGACCTAGCGGGAGTTCGGGGAATGAGCAGTTCTTC CASSPRPSGSSGNEQFF
NA TRBJ2-1 NA TRBV20-1 TGCAGTGCTAGGAAACTAAATGAGCAGTTCTTC CSARKLNEQFF
NA TRBJ2-7 NA TRBV6-1 TGTGCCAGCAGTGACGGGGTCCGGACTACCTACGAGCAGTACTTC CASSDGVRTTYEQYF
NA TRBJ2-7 TRBD1 TRBV2 TGTGCCAGCAGTGCGGACAGGGCAAGCTACGAGCAGTACTTC CASSADRASYEQYF
NA TRBJ2-4 NA TRBV19 TGTGCCAGTAGAAGTGTAGGTGCAGCAGGGGACGCCAAAAACATTCAGTACTTC CASRSVGAAGDAKNIQYF
NA TRBJ2-7 TRBD1 TRBV28 TGTGCCAGCAGCCACGGACCTTCCCGGGACAGGGACTCCTACGAGCAGTACTTC CASSHGPSRDRDSYEQYF
NA TRBJ1-2 NA TRBV6-1 TGTGCCAGCAGTGAAGGGTACTCTAGGGGTTATGGCTACACCTTC CASSEGYSRGYGYTF
NA TRBJ2-2 NA TRBV4-2 TGTGCCAGCAGCCAACCTAGGAACACCGGGGAGCTGTTTTTT CASSQPRNTGELFF